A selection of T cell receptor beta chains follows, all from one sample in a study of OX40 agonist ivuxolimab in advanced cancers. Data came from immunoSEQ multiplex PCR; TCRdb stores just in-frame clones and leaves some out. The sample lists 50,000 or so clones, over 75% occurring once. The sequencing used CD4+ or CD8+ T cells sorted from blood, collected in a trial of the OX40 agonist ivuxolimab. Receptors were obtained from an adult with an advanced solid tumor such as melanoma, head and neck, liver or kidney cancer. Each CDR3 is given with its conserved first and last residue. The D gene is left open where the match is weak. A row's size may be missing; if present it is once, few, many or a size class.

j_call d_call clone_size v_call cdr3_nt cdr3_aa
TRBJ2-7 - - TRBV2 TGTGCCAGCAGGGAGTACGAGCAGTACTTC CASREYEQYF
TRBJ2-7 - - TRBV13 TGTGCCAGCAGCGGAGGGGGCTACGAGCAGTACTTC CASSGGGYEQYF
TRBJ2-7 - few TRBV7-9 TGTGCCAGCAGCTTCGGTTGGAGATACGAGCAGTACTTC CASSFGWRYEQYF
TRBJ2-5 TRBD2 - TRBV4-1 TGCGCCAGCAGCCAAGTTCCCGGGACTAGCCTCGGGCAAGAGACCCAGTACTTC CASSQVPGTSLGQETQYF
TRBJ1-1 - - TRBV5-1 TGCGCCAGCAGCTATTCCGAGATGAACACTGAAGCTTTCTTT CASSYSEMNTEAFF
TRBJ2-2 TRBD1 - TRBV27 TGTGCCAGCAGTTTATTAGTACCCAGGACAGGTTACACCGGGGAGCTGTTTTTT CASSLLVPRTGYTGELFF
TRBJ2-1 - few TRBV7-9 TGTGCCAGCAGCTTAGGGGACGGTTTATACAATGAGCAGTTCTTC CASSLGDGLYNEQFF
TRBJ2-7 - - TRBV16 TGTGCCAGCAGCCAATCGCTAACGGGGCAGTACTTC CASSQSLTGQYF
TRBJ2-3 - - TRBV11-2 TGTGCCAGCAGCCGACGGTCTGTCAGCACAGATACGCAGTATTTT CASSRRSVSTDTQYF
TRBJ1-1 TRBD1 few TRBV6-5 TGTGCCAGCAGTTGGGGACAGGGAACCACTGAAGCTTTCTTT CASSWGQGTTEAFF
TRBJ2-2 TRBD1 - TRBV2 TGTGCCAGCAGTGCGGTAAAAGGGCAGGGGGACACCGGGGAGCTGTTTTTT CASSAVKGQGDTGELFF
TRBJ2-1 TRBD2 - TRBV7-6 TGTGCCAGCAGCTTACGCCAACTAGCGGGAGTTAGAAACAATGAGCAGTTCTTC CASSLRQLAGVRNNEQFF
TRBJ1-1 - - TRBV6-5 TGTGCCAGCAGTACCCCCGGCAGAACTGAAGCTTTCTTT CASSTPGRTEAFF
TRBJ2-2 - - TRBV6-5 TGTGCCAGCAGGACTACAGGGGACTTCACCGGGGAGCTGTTTTTT CASRTTGDFTGELFF
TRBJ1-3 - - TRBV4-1 TGCGCCAGCAGCCAAGAAGGCCTAGAGAGCAACTCTGGAAACACCATATATTTT CASSQEGLESNSGNTIYF
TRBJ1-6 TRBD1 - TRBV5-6 TGTGCCAGCGACAGGGGAGGGAATTCACCCCTCCACTTT CASDRGGNSPLHF
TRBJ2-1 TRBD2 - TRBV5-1 TGCGCCAGCAGCCCGACTAGCGGGAGTGGATCCTACAATGAGCAGTTCTTC CASSPTSGSGSYNEQFF
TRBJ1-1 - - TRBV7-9 TGTGCCAGCAGCTTAGTCGAGGGATGGGACACTGAAGCTTTCTTT CASSLVEGWDTEAFF
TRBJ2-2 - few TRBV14 TGTGCCAGCAGCCTACAGGGACGGACCGGGGAGCTGTTTTTT CASSLQGRTGELFF
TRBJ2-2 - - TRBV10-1 TGCGCCAGCAGTGAGTCGAAGCGGGTCGGCGGGGAGCTGTTTTTT CASSESKRVGGELFF
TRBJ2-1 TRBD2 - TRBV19 TGTGCCAGTAGTCCAAGACTAGCGGGAGTTCCTGAGCAGTTCTTC CASSPRLAGVPEQFF
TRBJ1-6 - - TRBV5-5 TGTGCCAGCAGTTCGATGGGGCCCTCTTCACCCCTCCACTTT CASSSMGPSSPLHF
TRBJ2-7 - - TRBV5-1 TGCGCCAGCAGCTTGGGGGTCAACGAGCAGTACTTC CASSLGVNEQYF
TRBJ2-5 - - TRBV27 TGTGCCAGCCGAAGGTGGGGGATAGGAAATTCGGAGACCCAGTACTTC CASRRWGIGNSETQYF
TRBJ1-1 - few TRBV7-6 TGTGCCAGCAGCTTAGTCCAGGCCAACACTGAAGCTTTCTTT CASSLVQANTEAFF
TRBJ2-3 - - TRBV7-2 TGTGCCAGCAGCTGGGGGGAAGGACGTACCGATACGCAGTATTTT CASSWGEGRTDTQYF
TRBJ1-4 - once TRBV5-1 TGCGCCAGCAGCGCGATTGGGGGACTTCCTGAAAAACTGTTTTTT CASSAIGGLPEKLFF
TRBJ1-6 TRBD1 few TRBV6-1 TGTGCCAGCAGTGAAGGGACAGGGGGCTCACCCCTCCACTTT CASSEGTGGSPLHF
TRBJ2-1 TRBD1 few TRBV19 TGTGCCAGTAGGACCCGGGACAGCCTCAATGAGCAGTTCTTC CASRTRDSLNEQFF
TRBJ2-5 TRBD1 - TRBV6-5 TGTGCCAGCAGCCGAAACACAGGGGAAGAGACCCAGTACTTC CASSRNTGEETQYF
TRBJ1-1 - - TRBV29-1 TGCAGCGTCGGAACAGGGAGGAACACTGAAGCTTTCTTT CSVGTGRNTEAFF
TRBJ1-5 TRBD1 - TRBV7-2 TGTGCCAGCAGCTTAGGGGTCGAGGACAGGGCCCAGCATTTT CASSLGVEDRAQHF
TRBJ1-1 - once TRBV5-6 TGTGCCAGCAGCTGGGTCGACAGGAACACTGAAGCTTTCTTT CASSWVDRNTEAFF
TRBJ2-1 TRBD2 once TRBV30 TGTGCCTGGAGTGGGGGGGGAATATGGCAGTTCTTC CAWSGGGIWQFF
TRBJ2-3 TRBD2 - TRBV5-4 TGTGCCAGCAGTCCGGGACTAGCGGGAGTACTAGCAGATACGCAGTATTTT CASSPGLAGVLADTQYF
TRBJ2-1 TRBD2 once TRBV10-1 TGCGCCAGCAGTGAATGGCTAGCGGGGGCCCACAATGAGCAGTTCTTC CASSEWLAGAHNEQFF
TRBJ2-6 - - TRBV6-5 TGTGCCAGCAGTTCCTCGACCCGACAGGCCAACGTCCTGACTTTC CASSSSTRQANVLTF
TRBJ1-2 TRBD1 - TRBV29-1 TGCAGCGTTTTTTTGGAGGGGGCGGGGGGCTACACCTTC CSVFLEGAGGYTF
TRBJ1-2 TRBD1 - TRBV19 TGTGCCAGTAGTATTGGGCACCAAGGGGGCACGGGCTACACCTTC CASSIGHQGGTGYTF
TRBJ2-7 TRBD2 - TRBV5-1 TGCGCCAGCAGCTCCGGACTAGCGGGAGGGCCCTACGAGCAGTACTTC CASSSGLAGGPYEQYF
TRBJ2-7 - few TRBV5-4 TGTGCCAGCAGCTCCCGACAGCCCTACGAGCAGTACTTC CASSSRQPYEQYF
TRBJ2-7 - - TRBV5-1 TGCGCCAGCAGCTTGGATCATTCGAGGGTTCTGTCCTACGAGCAGTACTTC CASSLDHSRVLSYEQYF
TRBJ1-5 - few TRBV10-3 TGTGCCAGCGGGGGGTTTGTAGGGCCCCAGCATTTT CASGGFVGPQHF
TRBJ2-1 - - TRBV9 TGTGCCAGCAGCCCATATATATCCCCCTACAATGAGCAGTTCTTC CASSPYISPYNEQFF
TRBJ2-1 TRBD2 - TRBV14 TGTGCCAGCAGCCAAGACGGGGGACTACCCGTCTACAATGAGCAGTTCTTC CASSQDGGLPVYNEQFF
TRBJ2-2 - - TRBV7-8 TGTGCCAGCAGCACTCAAAGGGACGGGCCTACCGGGGAGCTGTTTTTT CASSTQRDGPTGELFF
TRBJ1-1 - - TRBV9 TGTGCCAGCAGCGTAGGGAAGGGGCCAGGGACTGAAGCTTTCTTT CASSVGKGPGTEAFF
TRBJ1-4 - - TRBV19 TGTGCCAGTACCCCCGGGGGGGGGCTTGTTGAAAAACTGTTTTTT CASTPGGGLVEKLFF
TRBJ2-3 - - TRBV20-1 TGCAGTGCTAGTTTCCGGGATACGCAGTATTTT CSASFRDTQYF
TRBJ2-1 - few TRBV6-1 TGTGCCATCGGTGGTTTCAATGAGCAGTTCTTC CAIGGFNEQFF
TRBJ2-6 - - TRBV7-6 TGTGCCAGCAGCGTTACAGGGTCCGGGGCCAACGTCCTGACTTTC CASSVTGSGANVLTF
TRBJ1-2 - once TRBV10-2 TGCGCCAGCAGTGAGGGTCTGGGGTTCGGAGGCTACACCTTC CASSEGLGFGGYTF
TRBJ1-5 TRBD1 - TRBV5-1 TGCGCCAGCAGCCGGACAGGGGGAGGCAATCAGCCCCAGCATTTT CASSRTGGGNQPQHF
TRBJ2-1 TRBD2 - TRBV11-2 TGTGCCAGCAGCCTCGGAGCGGGACTCTACAATGAGCAGTTCTTC CASSLGAGLYNEQFF
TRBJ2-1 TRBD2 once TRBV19 TGTGCCAGTATGGCGACTAGCGGGAGACTAGTCTACAATGAGCAGTTCTTC CASMATSGRLVYNEQFF